In this sample, the clone carrying this T cell receptor beta chain turned up once. This entry is derived from a study of control samples from healthy donors and cancer patients. Sequencing was performed with immunoSEQ multiplex PCR; in TCRdb, only in-frame clones are kept and a portion is missing. In the table there are about 120,000 clones, around nine tenths of which are singletons. The CDR3 spans 15 residues. V shed 3 bases and J 5 bases; nucleotides not matched to a gene: 5. Germline CDR1 MGHRA, CDR2 YSYEKL. The source material was blood. V usage is TRBV4-1 and J usage is TRBJ1-4; 8 positions agree with TRBD1. The sequence was obtained from a man aged 25 to 40 in good health. Written as DNA, the CDR3 is TGCGCCAGCAGCCATGGGGACAGGCGAAATGAAAAACTGTTTTTT. This translates into CASSHGDRRNEKLFF.